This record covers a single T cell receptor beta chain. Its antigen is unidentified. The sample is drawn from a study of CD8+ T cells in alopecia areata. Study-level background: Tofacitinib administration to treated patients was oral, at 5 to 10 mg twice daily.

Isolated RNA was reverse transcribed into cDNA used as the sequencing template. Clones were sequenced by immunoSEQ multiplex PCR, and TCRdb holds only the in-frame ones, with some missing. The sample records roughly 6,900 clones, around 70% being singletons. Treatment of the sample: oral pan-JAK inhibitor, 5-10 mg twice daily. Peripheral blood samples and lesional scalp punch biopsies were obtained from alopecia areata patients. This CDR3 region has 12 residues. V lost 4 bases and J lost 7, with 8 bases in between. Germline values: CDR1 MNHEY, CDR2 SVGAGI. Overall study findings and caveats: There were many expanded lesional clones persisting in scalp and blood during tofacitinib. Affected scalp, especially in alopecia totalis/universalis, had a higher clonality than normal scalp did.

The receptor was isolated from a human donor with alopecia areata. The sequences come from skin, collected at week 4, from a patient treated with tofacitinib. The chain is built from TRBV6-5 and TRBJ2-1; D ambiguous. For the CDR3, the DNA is TGTGCCAGCAGTTCCATGGGGAATGAGCAGTTCTTC. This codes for CASSSMGNEQFF.